This T cell receptor beta chain comes out of a study of blood T cell repertoires in COVID-19. In the original workflow: Amplification from reference gene primers served as the basis for estimated nucleated cell counts. Data came from immunoSEQ multiplex PCR; TCRdb stores just in-frame clones and leaves some out. V and J calls and clone size follow that table, whereas D and trimming were derived from the DNA. This table has about 420,000 clones, around 90% appearing once. This clone was found a few times. Seattle patients were enrolled during active infection and followed longitudinally. Per germline, CDR1 WSHSY and CDR2 SAAADI. The J segment lost 2 bases and the V segment lost 0 bases, leaving 10 bases of the junction unmatched. The CDR3 spans 18 residues.

The sample consisted of peripheral blood. The receptor was isolated from a man aged 18 to 29 with COVID-19, enrolled during active disease. This chain connects TRBV10-2 to TRBJ2-3, with 8 bases that match TRBD2. The CDR3 is CASSESANLAGPTDTQYF. For the CDR3, the DNA is TGCGCCAGCAGTGAGTCTGCGAACTTAGCGGGGCCCACAGATACGCAGTATTTT.